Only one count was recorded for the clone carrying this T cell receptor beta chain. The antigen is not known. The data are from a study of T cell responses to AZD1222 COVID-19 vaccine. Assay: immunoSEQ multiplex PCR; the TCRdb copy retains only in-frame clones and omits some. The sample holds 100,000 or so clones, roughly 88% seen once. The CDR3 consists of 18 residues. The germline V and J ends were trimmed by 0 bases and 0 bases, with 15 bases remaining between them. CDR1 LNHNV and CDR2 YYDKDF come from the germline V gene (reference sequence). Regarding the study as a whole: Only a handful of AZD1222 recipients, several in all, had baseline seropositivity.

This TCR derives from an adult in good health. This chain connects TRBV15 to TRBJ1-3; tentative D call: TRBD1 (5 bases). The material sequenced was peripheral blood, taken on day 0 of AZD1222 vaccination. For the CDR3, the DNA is TGTGCCACCAGCAGAGATTTAGGACAAACGAACTCTGGAAACACCATATATTTT. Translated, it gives CATSRDLGQTNSGNTIYF.